This TCR beta chain stems from a study of cytomegalovirus exposure and HLA in healthy donors (dated by TCRdb to the late 2010s). At the level of the whole study: In an earlier analysis of 450 to 750 of the donors, 276 Gb of sequence data and 90 million to 120 million unique TCR beta sequences from about 190 million T cells were reported. Approximately 310 gigabases of sequencing data and tens of millions of unique TCR sequences were included in an early release covering about 620 HLA-typed donors. Among the roughly 410 genotyped donors, approximately 81% belonged to the genetic ancestry cluster associated with self-reported Caucasian donors. The aim of the study was to test whether cataloging public T cell receptors could identify signatures of past pathogen exposure. The study used immunosequencing to profile the T cell repertoires of more than 650 subjects and linked those repertoires to cytomegalovirus serostatus. Along with the approximately 700-subject first cohort, a separate validation cohort of over a hundred different subjects was used. To predict cytomegalovirus infection status, the study brought together high-throughput TCR immunosequencing, statistical association of individual TCRs with disease status, and machine learning. A later analysis re-analyzed previously published TCR beta repertoires from roughly 690 donors and added high-resolution HLA genotyping to study TCR occurrence patterns. Rather than drawing on any new phenotypic data, the later analysis identified candidate immune exposures from TCR beta sequences and the way those sequences occurred across donors. To decide whether each TCR beta V gene segment behaved as functional or pseudogenic, an earlier analysis of 587 of the donors relied on high-throughput TCR beta sequencing. Donor age, sex, ethnicity and CMV serostatus were compiled together with the repertoire data. A later genetic analysis took genome-wide SNP genotypes for 398 of the 666 donors and used that subset as a discovery cohort. All discovery cohort repertoires had been generated on a single sequencing platform. Class I and class II HLA loci were covered by the typing at four-digit resolution. Typing coverage differed by locus: A, B, C, DRB1 and DQB1 were typed in roughly 629-630 donors, DQA1 in 500 to 550, DPA1 in 600 to 610, and DPB1 in 472. Five DR-DQ haplotypes were treated as single units for association and clustering because of strong linkage in the cohort. Among 300 to 500 genotyped donors of the cohort, an average of approximately 240,000 unique TCR beta nucleotide sequences was sequenced per donor, of which about 18% were non-productive. General study outcomes and caveats: In a later genetic analysis, fewer N-insertions in productive TCRs were reported among donors in an Asian-associated ancestry cluster than the approximately 710-donor mean. According to a later analysis, most CMV-associated TCR beta chains appeared to be HLA-restricted, and the HLA associations seemed to be driven largely by CMV exposure. In vitro tests confirmed that three of the cytomegalovirus-associated TCR beta chains recognize cytomegalovirus antigens. A further reported finding was that TCR beta sequences accurately predicted the HLA-A and HLA-B alleles for most subjects in the first cohort. A group of highly shared sequence variants was considered likely to be a technical artifact of the sequencing pipeline. The classifier was reported to diagnose cytomegalovirus status with high specificity and sensitivity in both the original and validation cohorts. This cohort had only TCR beta chains sequenced, and the lack of alpha or paired-chain data limited which features could be detected. Immune exposure information for the cohort was limited to CMV serostatus. At a false discovery rate of 0.05, a later analysis linked about 16,000 TCR beta sequences to specific HLA alleles. A later analysis reported that several top co-occurrence clusters appeared linked to parvovirus B19, influenza, CMV and Epstein-Barr virus. The presence/absence analyses assumed that sequencing depth was roughly uniform across donors, and that assumption may not be true. A later genetic analysis associated a missense DCLRE1C variant with V-gene and J-gene trimming of TCR beta chains, and an independent cohort replicated the association. An earlier analysis of 587 of the donors showed that most TCR beta V segments appeared in productive rearrangements either about 87% or about 30% of the time, which broadly matched IMGT annotations. Because counts were too low, seventeen rarely observed V segments, including chromosome 9 orphons, were excluded from the earlier analysis of 587 of the donors. It was suggested by the authors that the approach could potentially be generalized to other disease states and immunological phenotypes. Because HLA typing was missing for some donors at each locus, association tests included only the typed subset. In a later analysis, HLA-associated TCR beta chains showed more clonal expansion and lower generation probabilities than non-associated chains that were equally common. Assigning TCR associations to individual alleles was difficult when HLA alleles, especially DR and DQ, strongly co-occurred. The study listed 150 to 200 TCR beta chains as associated with cytomegalovirus. The 87-base-pair reads could not distinguish some IMGT-functional V segments, including TRBV6-2 and TRBV6-3, so those segments were excluded. Most TCR sequences were seen in very few donors, while some public TCRs were found in many individuals. Linkage disequilibrium might explain the correlated functional status among segregating V segments, but an unknown experimental factor could not be excluded. In a later analysis, the rate of TCR association differed among HLA loci, with DRB1 alleles having the most associated TCRs and HLA-C alleles having the fewest.

Receptor amplification or capture employed the immunoSEQ multiplex PCR assay. For the multiplex PCR, a mixture combining 60 forward primers for TCR Vbeta segments and 13 reverse primers for TCR Jbeta segments was used. The CDR3 region of rearranged TCR beta genes was amplified from genomic DNA with a multiplex PCR assay. The amplified TCR beta libraries were sequenced on the Illumina HiSeq System as 87-base-pair reads. The original methods were these. Across the roughly 670 repertoires, a later analysis counted about 81 million unique TCR beta chains, roughly 11 million of which were shared by at least two donors. Raw reads were error-corrected and collapsed into unique sequences by a nearest-neighbor algorithm in which closely related sequences were merged to remove PCR and sequencing errors. To assign V, D and J gene segments, CDR3 sequences were aligned to IMGT reference sequences. For a sequence to be retained, a match of at least six nucleotides to both a V gene segment and a J gene segment was required. Rearrangements were classified as productive when the CDR3 lacked stop codons and remained in frame with V and J, and all other rearrangements were classified as non-productive. Following IMGT convention, CDR3 was defined as the stretch from the second conserved V-encoded cysteine up to the conserved J-encoded phenylalanine. Sequences without an unambiguous match to a single V gene segment were excluded from the earlier analysis of 500 to 700 of the donors. An earlier analysis of 450 to 650 of the donors called V segments functional above 56.7% productive rearrangements and segregating when the between-donor standard deviation exceeded 5%. A statistical classification framework was built for diagnosing cytomegalovirus status from the catalog of TCR beta chain sequences. In a later analysis, TCR nucleotide sequences were compared against IMGT/GENE-DB human TR gene sequences so that V and J genes could be assigned. In a later analysis, CDR3 sequences and most-parsimonious VDJ recombination scenarios were assigned using the TCRdist pipeline. A later analysis defined each TCR beta chain by its CDR3 amino acid sequence plus V-gene family, and excluded reads lacking a unique V-gene family. In a later analysis, 450 to 600 highly shared, low-generation-probability nucleotide sequences were removed to address suspected cross-contamination and a sequencing artifact. In a later analysis, a clonal expansion index was calculated for each public chain from normalized within-repertoire ranks of inferred template counts. A later analysis computed generation probabilities with a VDJ recombination model fitted to out-of-frame rearrangements, and checked the results against IGoR. In a later analysis, TCR-TCR, TCR-HLA and TCR-CMV co-occurrence was scored with hypergeometric tests, and a repertoire-size bias correction was applied to TCR pairs. To estimate false discovery rates, a later analysis permuted the HLA or CMV assignments 20 times. In a later analysis, co-occurring TCRs were grouped with DBSCAN, and TCRdist sequence similarity was added when clustering was performed within HLA-allele-positive subsets. Repertoires with fewer than 30,000 or more than 120,000 public chains, plus five repertoires with anomalous nucleotide sharing, were excluded from co-occurrence clustering. Imported from immuneACCESS, the table was reduced by TCRdb to in-frame sequences with V and J called. These copies leave out some clones; in studies compared against another copy, an unresolved V gene accounts for under half, and the cause of the remainder is not known. The DNA was the basis for D and trimming; V, J and clone size are from that table. Present in this sample are 110,000 or so clones, around 70% of which were seen just once. The top ten constitute about 5% of the sample.

For CDR1 and CDR2, the germline V gene lists SGHTA and FQGNSA. For this chain, trimming is 5 bases at the V end and 4 bases at the J end, and the number of junction bases without a gene match is 7. The CDR3 runs 15 amino acids, cysteine and phenylalanine included. Only the CDR3 portion is preserved as DNA: 45 bases, with reading frame beginning at the first base. Details on this clone: Its antigen remains unidentified. Per-nucleotide qualities are absent, and no much larger clonotype sits a single base away.

The cohort was made up of roughly 670 healthy bone marrow donors. All cohort members were sampled while nominally healthy, although unrecorded immune exposures were likely present. The donor tested CMV seropositive, placing the donor among the roughly 300 seropositive members of the cohort. A peripheral blood sample was provided by each donor, and peripheral blood mononuclear cells were used for TCR beta sequencing. Genomic DNA was extracted from the blood cell samples with the Qiagen DNeasy Blood Extraction Kit. The sample comprised PBMCs. The receptor was derived from a woman in her seventies in good health and CMV-seropositive. The receptor chain draws on TRBV7-2 and TRBJ2-2; a stretch of 7 junction bases matches TRBD1. The DNA sequence reads TGTGCCAGCAGCCGTCAGGGGGTCGGCACCGGGGAGCTGTTTTTT. Translated, this gives CASSRQGVGTGELFF.